This T cell receptor beta chain appears in the sequencing data of a study of shared clonotypes between healthy human individuals. General observations from the study: Non-shared clonotypes were found to have lower generation probabilities than the clonotypes that were shared by all four of the sorted-subset donors. Naive subsets usually exceeded memory subsets in estimated richness.

On this clone: Its target is not known.

This was a deep-level run. Only in-frame clones appear in the TCRdb table, and some are missing; sequencing was by immunoSEQ multiplex PCR. The sample has around 1 million clones, 60% to 85% seen once. V lost 5 bases and J 0 bases, leaving 7 bases between the germline ends. The CDR3 length is 13 residues. The V gene's germline CDR1 is ENHRY and CDR2 SYGVKD. Sequencing input: memory CD4+ T cells sorted from blood. Subset given: CD45RA-negative fraction. The chain combines TRBV10-3 with TRBJ1-1; tentatively, D is TRBD1 (6 bases). The receptor was isolated from a man aged 18 to 30 in good health. CDR3 amino acids: CAISTGLNTEAFF. The CDR3, as DNA: TGTGCCATCAGTACAGGGCTGAACACTGAAGCTTTCTTT.